One sample yielded the 30 T cell receptor beta chains listed below, sequenced in a study of T cells expressing NK-cell markers. Following a re-call of the 5' RACE reads, TCRdb has one entry per CDR3 protein and lacks DNA. This sample's clone table lists 160,000 or so distinct CDR3 sequences. The sequencing input was blood T cells: a sorted CD56 or NKG2C T cell subset, CD4+ or CD8+ T cells, or bulk PBMC T cells (not recorded which). These receptors were obtained from a woman aged 18-70 years in good health.

The genes are TRBV2 and TRBJ2-2; TCRdb calls TRBD2, which cannot be checked without DNA. CDR1 is SNHLY, CDR2 FYNNEI, per germline. The CDR3 spans 13 residues. CDR3 sequence reads: CASKAGEAGELFF.

J is TRBJ2-5 and V is TRBV20-1; TCRdb lists TRBD1, though no DNA is available to test this call. The CDR3 has 16 residues. CDR1 is DFQATT and CDR2 is SNEGSKA in the germline V gene (reference sequence). CDR3 protein: CSASGQGRGHQETQYF.

V gene TRBV5-1 combines with J gene TRBJ1-2. The V gene's germline CDR1 is SGHRS and CDR2 YFSETQ. The CDR3 loop spans 15 amino acids. CDR3 in amino acids: CASSRGGTFDYGYTF.

The chain combines TRBV6-1 with TRBJ1-1; TCRdb's D call, TRBD1, is unchecked because there is no DNA. CDR1 and CDR2 from the germline V gene are MNHNS and SASEGT. The CDR3 loop spans 15 amino acids. The CDR3 loop is CASKVGHHKGTEAFF.

The gene calls are TRBV20-1 and TRBJ2-3; without DNA, the TCRdb call of TRBD2 cannot be checked. CDR1 DFQATT and CDR2 SNEGSKA come from the germline V gene (reference sequence). The CDR3 length is 13 residues. The CDR3 loop reads CSAPGADRDTQYF.

The V and J genes are TRBV5-8 and TRBJ1-6. Germline V gene data show CDR1 as SGHTS and CDR2 as YDEGEE. The CDR3 is 15 residues long. The CDR3 region is CASSLPGGRNSPLHF.

The CDR3 sequence: CASSLGTLVEGEAFF. J is TRBJ1-1 and V is TRBV5-1; TCRdb's D gene call, TRBD1, goes unchecked for lack of DNA. From germline, CDR1 is SGHRS and CDR2 YFSETQ. The CDR3 sequence is 15 residues long.

The rearrangement joins TRBV5-1 to TRBJ2-7; the TRBD1 assignment by TCRdb is unverifiable without DNA. CDR3 size: 15 residues. Germline V CDR1 and CDR2: SGHRS, YFSETQ. CDR3 protein: CASSLAGQGAGEQYF.

V is TRBV20-1 and J is TRBJ2-7; TCRdb selects TRBD1, and the lack of DNA leaves this call unchecked. This CDR3 has 14 residues. Germline V lookup: CDR1 DFQATT, CDR2 SNEGSKA (reference sequence). The CDR3 sequence is CSARDRGAIYEQYF.

The chain employs TRBV20-1 and TRBJ2-1; the D call from TCRdb, TRBD2, cannot be confirmed without DNA. The length of the CDR3 is 13 residues. CDR1 and CDR2 from the germline V gene are DFQATT and SNEGSKA (reference sequence). The CDR3 spells CSARTSGGNEQFF.

The J gene is TRBJ1-4, the V gene TRBV7-9; TCRdb lists TRBD1, though no DNA is available to test this call. The CDR3 is made up of 17 amino acids. The V gene's germline CDR1 is SEHNR and CDR2 FQNEAQ (reference sequence). The CDR3 protein is CASSLGRVTARLEKLFF. Drawing the rest from reference TRBV7-9 and TRBJ1-4, the complete variable domain is DTGVSQNPRHKITKRGQNVTFRCDPISEHNRLYWYRQTLGQGPEFLTYFQNEAQLEKSRLLSDRFSAERPKGSFSTLEIQRTEQGDSAMYLCASSLGRVTARLEKLFFGSGTQLSVL.

V and J are TRBV5-1 and TRBJ1-1; TCRdb proposes TRBD1, but this gene call is untestable without DNA. Per the germline V gene, CDR1 is SGHRS and CDR2 is YFSETQ. The CDR3 covers 14 residues. CDR3 amino acids: CASSPGTMNTEAFF.

The gene calls are TRBV29-1 and TRBJ2-1; TCRdb's assignment of TRBD1 cannot be checked, as there is no DNA. CDR1 is SQVTM and CDR2 is ANQGSEA in the germline V gene. The length of the CDR3 is 12 residues. The CDR3 spells CSVEDRGDEQFF.

The chain recombines TRBV7-8 with TRBJ2-2; the D gene TCRdb calls, TRBD1, cannot be checked with no DNA. The CDR3 covers 16 residues. Germline values: CDR1 SGHVS, CDR2 FQNEAQ. CDR3: CASKPQGAQATGELFF.

V is TRBV11-1 and J is TRBJ1-5; no DNA is available, so the TRBD1 call from TCRdb remains unchecked. The CDR3 has 17 amino acids. In germline, CDR1 is SGHAT, CDR2 FQDESV (reference sequence). CDR3 region: CASSAGTGGRSNQPQHF.

This chain connects TRBV15 to TRBJ2-2; no DNA is available, so the TRBD2 call from TCRdb remains unchecked. CDR1 is LNHNV and CDR2 is YYDKDF in the germline V gene (reference sequence). The CDR3 spans 15 residues. The CDR3 reads CATSREILATGELFF.

This chain connects TRBV5-1 to TRBJ1-1; absent DNA, TCRdb's TRBD1 call cannot be checked. Germline lookup yields CDR1 SGHRS and CDR2 YFSETQ. The CDR3 is made up of 17 amino acids. The CDR3 spells CASSSTPGQAERTEAFF.

The V gene is TRBV6-5, the J gene TRBJ1-1; the TCRdb call, TRBD1, lacks DNA for checking. The germline gives CDR1 MNHEY, CDR2 SVGAGI. CDR3 length: 17 residues. CDR3 sequence: CASSYSWAGGGITEAFF.

The chain is built from TRBV20-1 and TRBJ1-6; checking the TCRdb D call of TRBD1 is not possible without DNA. Germline V gene lookup returns CDR1 DFQATT and CDR2 SNEGSKA (reference sequence). The CDR3 is made up of 12 amino acids. This chain's CDR3 is CSANRFDSPLHF.

The rearrangement links TRBV6-5 to TRBJ1-6; TCRdb calls TRBD1, which cannot be checked without DNA. This CDR3 spans 17 amino acids. Germline V gene data show CDR1 as MNHEY and CDR2 as SVGAGI. The CDR3 region is CASSYGTGIGGDSPLHF.

The chain employs TRBV2 and TRBJ1-2; the D call from TCRdb, TRBD1, cannot be confirmed without DNA. The CDR3 has 15 amino acids. Germline lookup yields CDR1 SNHLY and CDR2 FYNNEI. CDR3 in amino acids: CASSENPGTNYGYTF. The full variable domain, with the rest looked up from reference TRBV2 and TRBJ1-2, is EPEVTQTPSHQVTQMGQEVILRCVPISNHLYFYWYRQILGQKVEFLVSFYNNEISEKSEIFDDQFSVERPDGSNFTLKIRSTKLEDSAMYFCASSENPGTNYGYTFGSGTRLTVV.

The chain couples TRBV2 to TRBJ2-5; the D call of TRBD1 rests on TCRdb alone, since no DNA is present to check it. CDR3 length: 15 amino acids. Germline V lookup: CDR1 SNHLY, CDR2 FYNNEI. CDR3 in amino acids: CASSERSRGGETQYF.

The chain links TRBV20-1 to TRBJ2-7; TCRdb's D call, TRBD2, is unchecked because there is no DNA. The CDR3 extends over 15 amino acids. CDR1 is DFQATT and CDR2 is SNEGSKA in the germline V gene (reference sequence). This CDR3 is CSAPAGQAGLYEQYF.

This chain connects TRBV27 to TRBJ2-7; as DNA is missing, the TRBD1 call by TCRdb cannot be tested. This CDR3 comprises 14 residues. Germline V gene lookup returns CDR1 MNHEY and CDR2 SMNVEV (reference sequence). The chain's CDR3 is CASGAQGSGYEQYF.

The rearrangement links TRBV11-1 to TRBJ1-2; the D call from TCRdb, TRBD1, cannot be confirmed without DNA. CDR3 length: 16 amino acids. CDR1 and CDR2 from the germline V gene are SGHAT and FQDESV (reference sequence). Here the CDR3 reads CASSSRTGLGYDGYTF. Combining the CDR3 with reference TRBV11-1 and TRBJ1-2 gives the whole variable domain EAEVAQSPRYKITEKSQAVAFWCDPISGHATLYWYRQILGQGPELLVQFQDESVVDDSQLPKDRFSAERLKGVDSTLKIQPAELGDSAMYLCASSSRTGLGYDGYTFGSGTRLTVV.

The chain recombines TRBV5-1 with TRBJ2-3; TCRdb indicates TRBD1, and absent DNA this call remains unverified. The germline gives CDR1 SGHRS, CDR2 YFSETQ. CDR3 length equals 16 residues. CDR3 sequence reads: CASSSLWQGVSDTQYF. The variable domain in full, completed from reference TRBV5-1 and TRBJ2-3, reads KAGVTQTPRYLIKTRGQQVTLSCSPISGHRSVSWYQQTPGQGLQFLFEYFSETQRNKGNFPGRFSGRQFSNSRSEMNVSTLELGDSALYLCASSSLWQGVSDTQYFGPGTRLTVL.

The J gene is TRBJ2-1, the V gene TRBV7-3; TCRdb picks TRBD2, but there is no DNA to check that call. Germline loops: CDR1 SGHTA, CDR2 FQGTGA. CDR3 size: 19 residues. CDR3 in amino acids: CASSLSGGTSGGRRNEQFF.

The chain uses TRBV2 and TRBJ1-5; TCRdb returns TRBD1, unconfirmable since there is no DNA. Germline CDR1 SNHLY, CDR2 FYNNEI. The CDR3 loop spans 13 amino acids. The chain's CDR3 is CASERTGNQPQHF. The full variable domain, rest sourced from reference TRBV2 and TRBJ1-5, is EPEVTQTPSHQVTQMGQEVILRCVPISNHLYFYWYRQILGQKVEFLVSFYNNEISEKSEIFDDQFSVERPDGSNFTLKIRSTKLEDSAMYFCASERTGNQPQHFGDGTRLSIL.

The rearrangement links TRBV5-1 to TRBJ2-7; TCRdb designates TRBD2, a call that cannot be tested without DNA. Germline CDR1 reads SGHRS; CDR2 reads YFSETQ. This CDR3 region has 16 residues. The CDR3 spells CASSLEVGGPSYEQYF.

This rearrangement joins TRBV5-1 to TRBJ2-7. The CDR3 extends over 15 amino acids. CDR1 SGHRS and CDR2 YFSETQ come from the germline V gene. The chain's CDR3 is CASSLDGQVRYEQYF.